The 23 T cell receptor beta chains reported below all come from one sample, sequenced in a study of shared clonotypes between healthy human individuals. The protocol was immunoSEQ multiplex PCR, while the TCRdb copy is restricted to in-frame clones and leaves out a portion. The sample records about 680,000 clones, roughly 94% being singletons. CD45RO-negative, CCR7-selected cells formed the naive CD8 fraction, which excluded terminally differentiated effector memory CD45RA+ cells. The sequenced sample was naive CD8+ T cells sorted from blood. Source of these receptors: a man aged 25-40 years in good health.

V usage is TRBV9 and J usage is TRBJ1-5; D remains ambiguous. V lost 0 bases and J lost 6, with 10 bases in between. The germline gives CDR1 SGDLS, CDR2 YYNGEE. This CDR3 region has 14 residues. The CDR3 DNA sequence: TGTGCCAGCAGCGTAGACCACATCGGTCAGCCCCAGCATTTT. Protein product: CASSVDHIGQPQHF.

J is TRBJ2-3 and V is TRBV11-2, with no clear D. There are 14 residues in the CDR3. Germline CDR1 SGHAT, CDR2 FQNNGV. The V end lost 0 bases, the J end lost 5 bases, and 9 bases lay between the germline ends. The CDR3 protein is CASSLENSLDTQYF. The CDR3 coding sequence is TGTGCCAGCAGCTTAGAAAACTCTTTAGATACGCAGTATTTT. The full variable domain, with the rest looked up from reference TRBV11-2 and TRBJ2-3, is EAGVAQSPRYKIIEKRQSVAFWCNPISGHATLYWYQQILGQGPKLLIQFQNNGVVDDSQLPKDRFSAERLKGVDSTLKIQPAKLEDSAVYLCASSLENSLDTQYFGPGTRLTVL.

The chain links TRBV30 to TRBJ2-2; D perhaps matches TRBD2 (5 bases). V dropped 4 bases and J dropped 2 bases, with 8 bases sitting between them. Germline assignment: CDR1 GTSNPN and CDR2 SVGIG (reference sequence). This CDR3 contains 13 residues. CDR3 sequence (DNA): TGTGCCTGGATTCTAGCCAACACCGGGGAGCTGTTTTTT. Protein sequence: CAWILANTGELFF.

The rearrangement joins TRBV28 to TRBJ2-7; TRBD1 might be the D (5 bases). Trimming cost V 3 bases and J 3 bases, with 9 bases left between them. CDR1 is MDHEN, CDR2 SYDVKM, per germline. This CDR3 spans 13 amino acids. For the CDR3, the DNA is TGTGCCAGCAGTTTTATCGACAGCTACGAGCAGTACTTC. It encodes CASSFIDSYEQYF.

The genes are TRBV9 and TRBJ1-2; D unresolved. The V gene's germline CDR1 is SGDLS and CDR2 YYNGEE. The CDR3 has 12 amino acids. V was shortened by 7 bases and J by 10 bases, with 17 bases between the two germline ends. CDR3 sequence: CASHGPANFYTF. The CDR3 DNA reads as TGTGCCAGCCACGGACCGGCTAATTTCTACACCTTC.

The CDR3 DNA is TGCGCCAGCAGCCTGGATTTAAGGAGAAACACCGGGGAGCTGTTTTTT. Protein product: CASSLDLRRNTGELFF. This chain joins TRBV5-1 and TRBJ2-2; D is unresolved. Trimming removed 4 bases at V and 2 bases at J, with 15 bases between. CDR1 is SGHRS and CDR2 is YFSETQ in the germline V gene. This CDR3 has 16 amino acids.

The V and J genes are TRBV2 and TRBJ1-2; D gene uncertain. Germline V gene data show CDR1 as SNHLY and CDR2 as FYNNEI. Trimming took 6 bases from V and 0 from J, leaving 11 bases between them. The length of the CDR3 is 14 residues. The chain's CDR3 is CASRGNLANYGYTF. The DNA of the CDR3 is TGTGCCAGCAGGGGGAACTTAGCTAACTATGGCTACACCTTC. Combining the CDR3 with reference TRBV2 and TRBJ1-2 gives the whole variable domain EPEVTQTPSHQVTQMGQEVILRCVPISNHLYFYWYRQILGQKVEFLVSFYNNEISEKSEIFDDQFSVERPDGSNFTLKIRSTKLEDSAMYFCASRGNLANYGYTFGSGTRLTVV.

This rearrangement joins TRBV11-2 to TRBJ2-7; D is unclear. V was cut by 5 bases and J by 4 bases, with 21 bases left in between. The CDR3 extends over 16 amino acids. Germline CDR1 SGHAT, CDR2 FQNNGV. The CDR3 sequence: CASSPWLSGELYEQYF. The DNA for the CDR3 is TGTGCCAGCAGCCCGTGGCTATCTGGAGAGCTATACGAGCAGTACTTC.

The chain recombines TRBV13 with TRBJ2-1; no definite D call. CDR1 is PRHDT, CDR2 FYEKMQ, per germline (reference sequence). The V and J ends lost 0 bases and 6 bases respectively, with 0 bases between them. The length of the CDR3 is 11 residues. CDR3 DNA: TGTGCCAGCAGCTTAGGCAATGAGCAGTTCTTC. This gives the protein CASSLGNEQFF.

V and J are TRBV14 and TRBJ2-1, with a possible D match to TRBD2 (6 bases). The CDR3 is 14 residues long. The V and J ends lost 5 bases and 6 bases respectively, with 14 bases between them. Germline V gene sequence: CDR1 SGHDN, CDR2 FVKESK. CDR3 coding DNA: TGTGCCAGCAGCGAACTTGGGACTTCCAATGAGCAGTTCTTC. Its translation: CASSELGTSNEQFF. The full variable domain, rest sourced from reference TRBV14 and TRBJ2-1, is EAGVTQFPSHSVIEKGQTVTLRCDPISGHDNLYWYRRVMGKEIKFLLHFVKESKQDESGMPNNRFLAERTGGTYSTLKVQPAELEDSGVYFCASSELGTSNEQFFGPGTRLTVL.

The V gene is TRBV27, the J gene TRBJ2-7, with a tentative D call TRBD2 (6 bases). This CDR3 has 15 residues. CDR1 and CDR2 from the germline V gene are MNHEY and SMNVEV (reference sequence). V was shortened by 0 bases and J by 5 bases, with 14 bases between the two germline ends. The CDR3 DNA follows: TGTGCCAGCAGTTTATCGTTGATAGCGGTCCACGAGCAGTACTTC. The encoded protein is CASSLSLIAVHEQYF.

On this clone itself: This sample also contains other DNA sequences that code for the same CDR3. This chain connects TRBV28 to TRBJ2-3, with D uncertain. The CDR3 consists of 14 residues. Per germline, CDR1 MDHEN and CDR2 SYDVKM. V lost 5 bases, J lost 2 bases, and 11 bases lay in between. CDR3 amino acids: CASSPDRVTDTQYF. As DNA, the CDR3 is TGTGCCAGCAGTCCAGATAGAGTCACAGATACGCAGTATTTT.

The chain has TRBV27 and TRBJ2-7; no firm D call. The V and J ends lost 8 bases and 2 bases respectively, with 16 bases between them. The CDR3 consists of 14 residues. Germline V lookup: CDR1 MNHEY, CDR2 SMNVEV (reference sequence). DNA of the CDR3: TGTGCCAGCTCCTTAGGTGGCCCGGCCTACGAGCAGTACTTC. It yields the protein CASSLGGPAYEQYF.

This clone was recorded only once. The chain links TRBV2 to TRBJ2-7, with 7 nucleotides matching TRBD2. The CDR3 has 14 residues. J lost 3 bases, V lost 5 bases, and 7 bases had no gene match. Germline lookup yields CDR1 SNHLY and CDR2 FYNNEI. CDR3 region: CASSIRLADYEQYF. The CDR3 coding sequence is TGTGCCAGCAGTATCCGGCTAGCGGACTACGAGCAGTACTTC.

J is TRBJ2-1 and V is TRBV7-6; D remains ambiguous. V lost 2 bases and J lost 4, with 12 bases in between. The germline CDR1 and CDR2 sequences are SGHVS and FNYEAQ. The CDR3 runs to 15 residues. The CDR3 nucleotides are TGTGCCAGCAGCTTATTGGCTGGGTCGTACAATGAGCAGTTCTTC. The encoded protein is CASSLLAGSYNEQFF.

The rearrangement links TRBV29-1 to TRBJ1-2; D remains unclear. This CDR3 comprises 13 residues. Germline V lookup: CDR1 SQVTM, CDR2 ANQGSEA. V was clipped by 6 bases and J by 4 bases, with 15 bases between them. The CDR3, as DNA: TGCAGCGTCCTGCCGGCCGAAAGCTATGGCTACACCTTC. Its protein product is CSVLPAESYGYTF.

This chain joins TRBV7-8 and TRBJ2-1, with a tentative D call TRBD2 (5 bases). Germline-derived CDR1 and CDR2 are SGHVS and FQNEAQ. V dropped 5 bases and J dropped 3 bases, with 14 bases sitting between them. The CDR3 runs 15 residues. In nucleotides, the CDR3 is TGTGCCAGCAGCCAATATACGGGAAACTACAATGAGCAGTTCTTC. This gives the protein CASSQYTGNYNEQFF.

The chain couples TRBV27 to TRBJ2-1, with 13 bases lining up with TRBD2. V trimming: 4 bases; J trimming: 5 bases; junction bases outside the gene matches: 2. The CDR3 spans 15 residues. Looked up from germline, CDR1 is MNHEY and CDR2 is SMNVEV (reference sequence). CDR3 protein: CASSWGTSGDNEQFF. The CDR3 region has the DNA TGTGCCAGCAGTTGGGGGACTAGCGGGGACAATGAGCAGTTCTTC.

V and J are TRBV7-6 and TRBJ2-3; D not resolved. CDR1 is SGHVS, CDR2 FNYEAQ, per germline. The CDR3 consists of 13 residues. The ends were cut back, 3 bases at V and 5 bases at J, with 9 bases in the middle. CDR3 bases: TGTGCCAGCAGCTTTTATGACGGAGATACGCAGTATTTT. As protein: CASSFYDGDTQYF.

The chain recombines TRBV7-3 with TRBJ2-3, with D possibly matching TRBD2 (6 bases). The V and J ends lost 8 bases and 2 bases respectively, with 17 bases between them. This CDR3 comprises 15 residues. Germline V gene data show CDR1 as SGHTA and CDR2 as FQGTGA. CDR3 in amino acids: CASSDPSGVTDTQYF. In DNA, the CDR3 is TGTGCCAGCTCCGACCCTTCGGGAGTCACAGATACGCAGTATTTT.

In its sample, this clone was seen a few times. The chain recombines TRBV4-1 with TRBJ2-7; 9 bases map to TRBD1. Germline V gene sequence: CDR1 MGHRA, CDR2 YSYEKL. This CDR3 has 14 residues. J lost 2 bases, V lost 2 bases, and 1 base had no gene match. The CDR3 DNA follows: TGCGCCAGCAGCCAACGGACAGGGGCCTACGAGCAGTACTTC. It translates to CASSQRTGAYEQYF.

The genes are TRBV29-1 and TRBJ2-3; D is undetermined. Germline V lookup: CDR1 SQVTM, CDR2 ANQGSEA. The germline V and J ends were trimmed by 3 bases and 0 bases, with 13 bases remaining between them. CDR3 length: 15 residues. Written as DNA, the CDR3 is TGCAGCGTTGAGGTTGCAGAACCTAGCACAGATACGCAGTATTTT. Translating gives CSVEVAEPSTDTQYF.

This clone was counted a single time. The gene calls are TRBV7-8 and TRBJ1-5, with D uncertain. The V gene lost 5 bases and the J gene lost 5 bases, with 22 bases spanning the gap. The CDR3 length is 17 residues. Germline V CDR1 and CDR2: SGHVS, FQNEAQ. The CDR3: CASSRKLGSGPYQPQHF. The CDR3 DNA follows: TGTGCCAGCAGCCGAAAGCTTGGATCGGGTCCATATCAGCCCCAGCATTTT.